This TCR beta chain was sequenced in a study of long-term antiretroviral therapy in people with HIV. Version v3.0 of the immunoSEQ assay was performed at survey level. Target depth was roughly 35,000-55,000 T-cell genomes per sample. Sequenced by immunoSEQ multiplex PCR; TCRdb stores in-frame clones only, minus some. The sample carries tens of thousands of clones, approximately 95% recorded once. Germline V CDR1 and CDR2: MNHEY, SMNVEV (reference sequence). Trimming cost V 5 bases and J 0 bases, with 17 bases left between them. The CDR3 totals 16 residues. The sequenced sample was unsorted PBMCs, obtained 5.3 years after starting antiretroviral therapy. The chain combines TRBV27 with TRBJ2-7, with D perhaps TRBD1 or TRBD2 (5 bases each). This clonotype originated in a man between 50 and 59 years old with HIV. CDR3 amino acids: CASSRRDQPYSYEQYF. As DNA, the CDR3 is TGTGCCAGCAGTCGTCGGGACCAGCCATACTCCTACGAGCAGTACTTC.